The T cell receptor beta chain described here comes from a study of OX40 agonist ivuxolimab in advanced cancers. Study-wide results and caveats: Some of the nonresponding patients also showed low levels of normalized T-cell clonal expansion. CD4+ and CD8+ blood T cells expanded clonally by week 6 at 0.1 to 3.0 mg/kg. Researchers report that CD8+ T cells had, on average, more expanded clones than CD4+.

Regarding this clone: What it binds is unknown.

Measured with immunoSEQ multiplex PCR; TCRdb has only the in-frame clones, and not every one. The data contain roughly 57,000 clones, 79% of them seen just once; the ten biggest clones take up around 2.4%. The CDR3 contains 15 residues. Germline V gene sequence: CDR1 SGHRS, CDR2 YFSETQ. V was clipped by 3 bases and J by 4 bases; unmatched bases: 7. Specimen: CD4+ or CD8+ T cells sorted from blood, collected in a trial of the OX40 agonist ivuxolimab. The chain links TRBV5-1 to TRBJ2-4, with 7 bases that match TRBD2. The clonotype was recovered from an adult with an advanced solid tumor such as melanoma, head and neck, liver or kidney cancer. CDR3 residues: CASSSSGTTKNIQYF. For the CDR3, the DNA is TGCGCCAGCAGCTCCTCCGGGACTACTAAAAACATTCAGTACTTC.